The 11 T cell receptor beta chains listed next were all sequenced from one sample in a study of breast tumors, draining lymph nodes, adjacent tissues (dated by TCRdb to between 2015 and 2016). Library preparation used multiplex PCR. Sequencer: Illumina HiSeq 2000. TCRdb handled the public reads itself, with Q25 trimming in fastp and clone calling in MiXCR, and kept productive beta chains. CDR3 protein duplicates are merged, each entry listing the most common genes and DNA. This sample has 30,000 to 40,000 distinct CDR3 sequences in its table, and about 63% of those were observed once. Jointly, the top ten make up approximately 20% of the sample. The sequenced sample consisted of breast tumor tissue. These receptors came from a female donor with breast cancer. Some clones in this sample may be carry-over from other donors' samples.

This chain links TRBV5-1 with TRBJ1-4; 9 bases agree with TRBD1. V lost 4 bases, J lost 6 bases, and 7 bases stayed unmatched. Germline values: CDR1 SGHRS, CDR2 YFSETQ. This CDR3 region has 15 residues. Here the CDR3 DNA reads TGCGCCAGCAGCGAAGGGACAGGGATTTATGAAAAACTGTTTTTT. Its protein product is CASSEGTGIYEKLFF.

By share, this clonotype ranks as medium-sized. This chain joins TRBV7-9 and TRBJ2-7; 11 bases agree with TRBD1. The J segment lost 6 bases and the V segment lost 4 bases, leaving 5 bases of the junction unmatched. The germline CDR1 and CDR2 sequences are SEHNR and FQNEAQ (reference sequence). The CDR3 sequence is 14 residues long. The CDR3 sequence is CASSWRGTGGEQYF. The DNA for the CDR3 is TGTGCCAGCAGCTGGCGCGGGACAGGGGGCGAGCAGTACTTC.

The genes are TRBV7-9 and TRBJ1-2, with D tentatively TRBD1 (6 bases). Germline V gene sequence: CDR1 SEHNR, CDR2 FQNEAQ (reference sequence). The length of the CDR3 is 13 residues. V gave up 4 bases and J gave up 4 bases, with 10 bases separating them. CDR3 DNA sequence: TGTGCCAGCAGCTCGGACAGAGTCTATGGCTACACCTTC. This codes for CASSSDRVYGYTF.

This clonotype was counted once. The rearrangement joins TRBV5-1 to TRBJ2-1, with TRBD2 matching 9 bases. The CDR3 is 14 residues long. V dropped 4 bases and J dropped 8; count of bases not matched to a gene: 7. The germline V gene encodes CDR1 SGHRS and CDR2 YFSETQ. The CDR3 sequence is CASSLSSGDDEQFF. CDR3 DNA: TGCGCCAGCAGCCTGTCTAGCGGGGACGATGAGCAGTTCTTC.

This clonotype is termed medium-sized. CDR3 sequence reads: CSAGRAEGSYNEQFF. DNA of the CDR3: TGCAGTGCTGGACGTGCAGAGGGGTCCTACAATGAGCAGTTCTTC. The chain links TRBV20-1 to TRBJ2-1, with D perhaps assigned TRBD1 or TRBD2 (5 bases each). The germline gives CDR1 DFQATT, CDR2 SNEGSKA (reference sequence). Trimming cost V 5 bases and J 1 base, with 15 bases left between them. The CDR3 is 15 amino acids.

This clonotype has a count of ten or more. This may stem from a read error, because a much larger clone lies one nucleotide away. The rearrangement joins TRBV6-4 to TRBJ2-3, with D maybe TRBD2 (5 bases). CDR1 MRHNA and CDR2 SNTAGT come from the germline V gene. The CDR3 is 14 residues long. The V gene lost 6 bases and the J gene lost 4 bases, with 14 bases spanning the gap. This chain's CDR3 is CASSQDHGADTQYF. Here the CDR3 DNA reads TGTGCCAGCAGCCAGGACCACGGGGCAGATACGCAGTATTTT.

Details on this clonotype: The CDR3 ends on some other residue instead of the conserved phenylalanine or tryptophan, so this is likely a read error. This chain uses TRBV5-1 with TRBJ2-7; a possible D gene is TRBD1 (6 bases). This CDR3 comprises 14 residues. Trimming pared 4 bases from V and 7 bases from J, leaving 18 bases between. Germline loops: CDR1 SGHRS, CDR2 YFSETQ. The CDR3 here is CASSQGHQKAEQYL. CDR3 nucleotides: TGCGCCAGCAGCCAGGGACACCAGAAGGCTGAGCAGTACCTC.

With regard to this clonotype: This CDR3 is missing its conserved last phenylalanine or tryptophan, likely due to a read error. The CDR3 nucleotides read TGTGCCAGCAGTCTATCAGGGTCCGGGGCCAACGTCCTGACTTCC. Its translation is CASSLSGSGANVLTS. This chain uses TRBV6-1 with TRBJ2-6, with D possibly matching TRBD1 (5 bases). The V end was cut by 5 bases, the J end by 4 bases, with 12 bases between. Germline V CDR1 and CDR2: MNHNS, SASEGT. The CDR3 spans 15 residues.

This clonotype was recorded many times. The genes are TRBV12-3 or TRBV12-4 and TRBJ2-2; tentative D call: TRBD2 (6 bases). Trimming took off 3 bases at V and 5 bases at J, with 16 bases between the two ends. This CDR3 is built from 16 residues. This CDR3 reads CASSFLSGRSTGELFF. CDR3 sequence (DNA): TGTGCCAGCAGTTTTTTAAGCGGGCGGAGTACCGGGGAGCTGTTTTTT.

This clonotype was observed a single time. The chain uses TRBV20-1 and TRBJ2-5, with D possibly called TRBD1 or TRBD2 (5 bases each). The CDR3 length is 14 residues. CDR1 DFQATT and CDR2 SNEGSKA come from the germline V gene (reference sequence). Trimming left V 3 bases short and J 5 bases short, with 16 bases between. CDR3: CSARGRPLGETQYF. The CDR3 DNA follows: TGCAGTGCTAGGGGACGCCCCTTGGGCGAGACCCAGTACTTC.

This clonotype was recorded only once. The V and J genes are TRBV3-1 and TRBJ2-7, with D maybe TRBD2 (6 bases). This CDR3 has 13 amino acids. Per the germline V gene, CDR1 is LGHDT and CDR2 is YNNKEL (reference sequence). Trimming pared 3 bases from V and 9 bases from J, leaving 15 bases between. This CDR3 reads CASSQRTGSGQYF. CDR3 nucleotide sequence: TGTGCCAGCAGCCAGAGGACTGGTAGCGGGCAGTACTTC.